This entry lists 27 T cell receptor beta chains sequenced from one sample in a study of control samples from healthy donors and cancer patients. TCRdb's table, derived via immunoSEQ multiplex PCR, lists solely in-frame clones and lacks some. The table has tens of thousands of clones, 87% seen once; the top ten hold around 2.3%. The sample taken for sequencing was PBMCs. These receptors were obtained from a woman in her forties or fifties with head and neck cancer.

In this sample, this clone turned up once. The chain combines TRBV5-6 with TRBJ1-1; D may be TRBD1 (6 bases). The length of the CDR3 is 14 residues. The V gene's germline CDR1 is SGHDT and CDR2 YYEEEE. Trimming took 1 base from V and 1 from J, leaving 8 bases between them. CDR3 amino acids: CASSLWGQNTEAFF. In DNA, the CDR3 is TGTGCCAGCAGCTTGTGGGGACAGAACACTGAAGCTTTCTTT. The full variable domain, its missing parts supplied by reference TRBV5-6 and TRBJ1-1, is DAGVTQSPTHLIKTRGQQVTLRCSPKSGHDTVSWYQQALGQGPQFIFQYYEEEERQRGNFPDRFSGHQFPNYSSELNVNALLLGDSALYLCASSLWGQNTEAFFGQGTRLTVV.

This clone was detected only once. In nucleotides, the CDR3 is TGTGCCAGCAGTCTGGGCGGGACAGCCTACGAGCAGTACTTC. Its translation is CASSLGGTAYEQYF. V gene TRBV28 combines with J gene TRBJ2-7; D is possibly TRBD1 (7 bases). CDR3 length equals 14 residues. Germline lookup yields CDR1 MDHEN and CDR2 SYDVKM. The V end was cut by 5 bases, the J end by 2 bases, with 13 bases between. Full variable domain (missing parts from reference TRBV28 and TRBJ2-7): DVKVTQSSRYLVKRTGEKVFLECVQDMDHENMFWYRQDPGLGLRLIYFSYDVKMKEKGDIPEGYSVSREKKERFSLILESASTNQTSMYLCASSLGGTAYEQYFGPGTRLTVT.

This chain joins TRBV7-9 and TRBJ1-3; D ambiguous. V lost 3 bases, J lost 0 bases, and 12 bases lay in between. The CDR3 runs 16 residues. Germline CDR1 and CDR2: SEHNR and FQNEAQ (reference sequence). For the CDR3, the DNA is TGTGCCAGCAGCTTCCCTCAGGCGAGCTCTGGAAACACCATATATTTT. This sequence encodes CASSFPQASSGNTIYF.

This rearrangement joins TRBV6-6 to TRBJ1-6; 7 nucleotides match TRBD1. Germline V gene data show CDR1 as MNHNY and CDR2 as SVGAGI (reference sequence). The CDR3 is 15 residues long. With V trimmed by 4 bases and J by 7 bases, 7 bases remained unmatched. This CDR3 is CASSFRQQGNSPLHF. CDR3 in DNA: TGTGCCAGCAGTTTCCGGCAACAGGGGAATTCACCCCTCCACTTT.

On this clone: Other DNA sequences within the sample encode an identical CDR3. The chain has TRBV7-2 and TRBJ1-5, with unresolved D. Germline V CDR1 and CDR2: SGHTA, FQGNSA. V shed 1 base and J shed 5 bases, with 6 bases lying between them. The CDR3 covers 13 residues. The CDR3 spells CASSLGRDQPQHF. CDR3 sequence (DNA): TGTGCCAGCAGCTTAGGTAGGGATCAGCCCCAGCATTTT.

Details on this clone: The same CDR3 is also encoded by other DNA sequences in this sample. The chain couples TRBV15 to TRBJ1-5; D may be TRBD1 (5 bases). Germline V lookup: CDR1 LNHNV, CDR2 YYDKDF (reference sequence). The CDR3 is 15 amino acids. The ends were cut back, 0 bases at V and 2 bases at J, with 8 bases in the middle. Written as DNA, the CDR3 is TGTGCCACCAGCAGAGACCCACAGGGCAATCAGCCCCAGCATTTT. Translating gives CATSRDPQGNQPQHF.

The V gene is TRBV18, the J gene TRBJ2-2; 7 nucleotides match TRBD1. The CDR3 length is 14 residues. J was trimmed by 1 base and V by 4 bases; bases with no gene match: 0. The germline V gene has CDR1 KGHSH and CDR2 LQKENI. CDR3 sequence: CASSRTGNTGELFF. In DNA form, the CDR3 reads TGTGCCAGCTCACGGACAGGGAACACCGGGGAGCTGTTTTTT.

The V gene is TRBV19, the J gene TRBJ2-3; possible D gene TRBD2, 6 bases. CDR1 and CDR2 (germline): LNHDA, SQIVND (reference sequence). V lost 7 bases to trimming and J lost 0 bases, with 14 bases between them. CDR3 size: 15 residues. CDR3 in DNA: TGTGCCAGTACCCTGGGGGGACCCAGCACAGATACGCAGTATTTT. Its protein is CASTLGGPSTDTQYF.

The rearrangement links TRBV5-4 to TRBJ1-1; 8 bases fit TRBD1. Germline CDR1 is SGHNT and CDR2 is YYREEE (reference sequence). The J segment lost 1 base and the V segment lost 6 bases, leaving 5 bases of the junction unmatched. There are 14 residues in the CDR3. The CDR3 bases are TGTGCCAGCACCCGACAGGGGAAGAACACTGAAGCTTTCTTT. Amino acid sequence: CASTRQGKNTEAFF. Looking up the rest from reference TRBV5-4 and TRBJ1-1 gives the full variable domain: ETGVTQSPTHLIKTRGQQVTLRCSSQSGHNTVSWYQQALGQGPQFIFQYYREEENGRGNFPPRFSGLQFPNYSSELNVNALELDDSALYLCASTRQGKNTEAFFGQGTRLTVV.

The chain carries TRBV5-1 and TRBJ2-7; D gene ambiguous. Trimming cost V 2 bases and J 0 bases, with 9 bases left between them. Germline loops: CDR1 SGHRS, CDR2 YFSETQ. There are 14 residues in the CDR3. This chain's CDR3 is CASSFRASSYEQYF. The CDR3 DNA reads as TGCGCCAGCAGCTTCCGGGCCAGCTCCTACGAGCAGTACTTC.

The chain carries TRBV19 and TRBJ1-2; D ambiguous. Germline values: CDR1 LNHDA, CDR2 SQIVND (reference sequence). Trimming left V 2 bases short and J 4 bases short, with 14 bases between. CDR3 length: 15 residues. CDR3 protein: CASSIFPGPGYGYTF. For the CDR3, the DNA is TGTGCCAGTAGTATATTCCCCGGGCCAGGCTATGGCTACACCTTC.

This CDR3 reads CASSSLLARNEQFF. CDR3 nucleotide sequence: TGTGCCAGCAGCTCTTTACTAGCACGGAATGAGCAGTTCTTC. The chain combines TRBV11-2 with TRBJ2-1, with D possibly TRBD2 on 6 matching bases. The CDR3 has 14 residues. V was cut by 4 bases and J by 7 bases, with 14 bases left in between. Germline V CDR1 and CDR2: SGHAT, FQNNGV.

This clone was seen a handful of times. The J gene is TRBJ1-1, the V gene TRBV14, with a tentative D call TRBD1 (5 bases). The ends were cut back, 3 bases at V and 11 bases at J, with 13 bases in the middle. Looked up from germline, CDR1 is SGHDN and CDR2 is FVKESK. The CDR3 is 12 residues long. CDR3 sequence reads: CASSQAQGEAFF. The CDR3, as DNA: TGTGCCAGCAGCCAGGCGCAGGGTGAGGCTTTCTTT.

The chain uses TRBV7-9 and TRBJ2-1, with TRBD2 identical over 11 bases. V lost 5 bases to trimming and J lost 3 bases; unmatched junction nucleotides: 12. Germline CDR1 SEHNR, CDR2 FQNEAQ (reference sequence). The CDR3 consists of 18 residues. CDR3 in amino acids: CASSILAGATHDYNEQFF. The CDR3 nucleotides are TGTGCCAGCAGCATACTAGCGGGGGCCACACATGACTACAATGAGCAGTTCTTC.

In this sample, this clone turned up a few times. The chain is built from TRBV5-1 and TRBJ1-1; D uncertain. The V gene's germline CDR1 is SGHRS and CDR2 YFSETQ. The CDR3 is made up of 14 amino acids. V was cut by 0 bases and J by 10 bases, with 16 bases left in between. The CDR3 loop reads CASSLAGPAWGAFF. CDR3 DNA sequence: TGCGCCAGCAGCTTGGCCGGGCCCGCCTGGGGAGCTTTCTTT.

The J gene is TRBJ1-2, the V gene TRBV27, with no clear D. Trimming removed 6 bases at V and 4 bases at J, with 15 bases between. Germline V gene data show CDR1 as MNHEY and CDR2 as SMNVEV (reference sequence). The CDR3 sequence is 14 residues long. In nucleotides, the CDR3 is TGTGCCAGCAGATTCCTTCTTGGAGCCTATGGCTACACCTTC. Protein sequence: CASRFLLGAYGYTF.

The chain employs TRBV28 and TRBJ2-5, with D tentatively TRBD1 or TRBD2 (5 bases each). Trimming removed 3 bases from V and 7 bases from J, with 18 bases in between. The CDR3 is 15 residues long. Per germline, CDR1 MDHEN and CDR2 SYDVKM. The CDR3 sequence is CASSLWGTIGGTQYF. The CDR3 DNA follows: TGTGCCAGCAGTTTGTGGGGCACGATTGGGGGGACCCAGTACTTC.

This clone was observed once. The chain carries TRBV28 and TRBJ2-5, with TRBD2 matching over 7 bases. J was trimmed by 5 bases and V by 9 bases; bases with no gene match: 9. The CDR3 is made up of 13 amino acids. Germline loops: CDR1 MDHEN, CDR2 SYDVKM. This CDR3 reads CASRSGGKETQYF. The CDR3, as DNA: TGTGCCAGTCGTTCGGGGGGTAAGGAGACCCAGTACTTC.

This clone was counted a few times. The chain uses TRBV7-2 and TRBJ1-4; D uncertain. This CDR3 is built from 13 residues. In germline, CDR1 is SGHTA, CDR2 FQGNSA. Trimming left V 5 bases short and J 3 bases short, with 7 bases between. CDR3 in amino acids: CASSRPPNEKLFF. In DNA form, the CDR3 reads TGTGCCAGCAGCCGACCTCCTAATGAAAAACTGTTTTTT. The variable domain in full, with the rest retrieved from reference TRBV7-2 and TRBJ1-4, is GAGVSQSPSNKVTEKGKDVELRCDPISGHTALYWYRQSLGQGLEFLIYFQGNSAPDKSGLPSDRFSAERTGGSVSTLTIQRTQQEDSAVYLCASSRPPNEKLFFGSGTQLSVL.

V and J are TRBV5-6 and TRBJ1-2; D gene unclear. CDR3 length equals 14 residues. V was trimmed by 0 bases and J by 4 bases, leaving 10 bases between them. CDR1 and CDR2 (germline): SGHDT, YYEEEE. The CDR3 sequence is CASSLGSSFYGYTF. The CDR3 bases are TGTGCCAGCAGCTTGGGCAGCTCCTTCTATGGCTACACCTTC.

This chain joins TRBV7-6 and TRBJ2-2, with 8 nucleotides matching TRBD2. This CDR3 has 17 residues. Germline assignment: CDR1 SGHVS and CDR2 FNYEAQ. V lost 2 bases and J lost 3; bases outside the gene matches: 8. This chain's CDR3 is CASSLIGGGSDTGELFF. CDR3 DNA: TGTGCCAGCAGCTTAATCGGGGGGGGATCGGACACCGGGGAGCTGTTTTTT.

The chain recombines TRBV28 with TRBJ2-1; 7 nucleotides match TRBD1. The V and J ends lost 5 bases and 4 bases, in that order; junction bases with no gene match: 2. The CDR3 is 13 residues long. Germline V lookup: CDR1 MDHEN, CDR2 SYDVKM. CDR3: CASSTGQYNEQFF. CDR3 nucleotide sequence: TGTGCCAGCAGTACGGGACAGTACAATGAGCAGTTCTTC.

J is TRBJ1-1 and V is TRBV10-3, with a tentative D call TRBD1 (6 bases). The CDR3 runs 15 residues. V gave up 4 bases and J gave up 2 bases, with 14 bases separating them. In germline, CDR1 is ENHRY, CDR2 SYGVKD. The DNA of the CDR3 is TGTGCCATCAGTGGCGCACGACAGGTCAACACTGAAGCTTTCTTT. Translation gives CAISGARQVNTEAFF.

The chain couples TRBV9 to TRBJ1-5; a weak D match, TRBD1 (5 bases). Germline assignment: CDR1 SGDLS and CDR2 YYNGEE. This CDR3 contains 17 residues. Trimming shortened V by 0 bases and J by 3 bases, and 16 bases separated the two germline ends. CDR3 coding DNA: TGTGCCAGCAGCGTAGGAATCATGAGACAGATCAATCAGCCCCAGCATTTT. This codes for CASSVGIMRQINQPQHF.

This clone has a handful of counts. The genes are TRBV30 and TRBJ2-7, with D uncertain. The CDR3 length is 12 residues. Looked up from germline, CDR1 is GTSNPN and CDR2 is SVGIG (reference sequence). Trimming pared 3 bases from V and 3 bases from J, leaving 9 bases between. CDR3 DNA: TGTGCCTGGAGCGGCGGAATCTACGAGCAGTACTTC. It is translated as CAWSGGIYEQYF. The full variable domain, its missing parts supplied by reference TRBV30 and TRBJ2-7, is SQTIHQWPATLVQPVGSPLSLECTVEGTSNPNLYWYRQAAGRGLQLLFYSVGIGQISSEVPQNLSASRPQDRQFILSSKKLLLSDSGFYLCAWSGGIYEQYFGPGTRLTVT.

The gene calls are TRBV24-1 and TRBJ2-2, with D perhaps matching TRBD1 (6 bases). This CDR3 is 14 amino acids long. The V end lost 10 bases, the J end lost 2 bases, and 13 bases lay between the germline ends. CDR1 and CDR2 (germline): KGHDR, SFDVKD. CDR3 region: CATGRGANTGELFF. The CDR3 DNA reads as TGTGCCACAGGCAGGGGAGCTAACACCGGGGAGCTGTTTTTT.

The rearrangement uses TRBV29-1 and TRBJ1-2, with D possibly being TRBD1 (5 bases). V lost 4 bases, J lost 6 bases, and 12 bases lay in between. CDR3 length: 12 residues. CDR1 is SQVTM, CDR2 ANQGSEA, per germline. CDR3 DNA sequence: TGCAGCGTTGGGGGCAGGGTGGATGGCTACACCTTC. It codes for CSVGGRVDGYTF.